There are a few counts of the clone carrying this TCR beta chain. Antigen: not known. These data are taken from a study of identical twins. The donor group consisted entirely of healthy Caucasians. Study outcomes and limitations: Insertions were reduced in abundant cord blood beta clonotypes but not in memory repertoires. Beta out-of-frame sequences showed weaker excess twin sharing.

Template switching, a step in the protocol, added a universal primer site, and cDNA carried unique molecular identifiers. TCRdb reanalysed the 5' RACE reads using MiXCR and keeps one entry per CDR3 protein. Here the sample spans roughly 1.6 million distinct CDR3 sequences, about 32% being singletons. The sequence derives from a newborn girl in good health. Input material: cord blood.

The CDR3 loop reads CASSADLRGEQFF. CDR3 sequence (DNA): TGTGCCAGCAGTGCCGACCTCAGAGGTGAGCAGTTCTTC. V is TRBV25-1 and J is TRBJ2-1; D is undetermined. CDR3 length: 13 amino acids. Trimming stripped 4 bases from V and 9 bases from J, with 13 bases between. Germline-derived CDR1 and CDR2 are MGHDK and SYGVNS.